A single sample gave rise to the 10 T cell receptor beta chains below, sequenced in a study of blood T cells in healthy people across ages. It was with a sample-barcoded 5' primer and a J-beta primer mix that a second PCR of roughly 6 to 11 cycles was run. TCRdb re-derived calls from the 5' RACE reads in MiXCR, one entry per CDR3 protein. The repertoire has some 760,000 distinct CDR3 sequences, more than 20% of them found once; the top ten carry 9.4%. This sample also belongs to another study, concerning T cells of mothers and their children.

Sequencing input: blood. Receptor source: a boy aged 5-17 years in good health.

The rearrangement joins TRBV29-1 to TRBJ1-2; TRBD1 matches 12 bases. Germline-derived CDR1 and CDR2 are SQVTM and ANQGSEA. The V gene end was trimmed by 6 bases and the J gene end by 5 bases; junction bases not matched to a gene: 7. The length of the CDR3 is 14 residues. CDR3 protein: CSVGTGGDDYGYTF. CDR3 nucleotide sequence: TGCAGCGTGGGGACAGGGGGCGACGATTATGGCTACACCTTC.

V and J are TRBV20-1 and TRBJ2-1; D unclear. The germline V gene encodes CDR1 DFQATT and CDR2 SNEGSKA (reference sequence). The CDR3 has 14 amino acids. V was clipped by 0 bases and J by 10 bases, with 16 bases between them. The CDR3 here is CSARDTAGSREQFF. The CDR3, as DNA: TGCAGTGCTAGAGATACCGCAGGTTCACGGGAGCAGTTCTTC.

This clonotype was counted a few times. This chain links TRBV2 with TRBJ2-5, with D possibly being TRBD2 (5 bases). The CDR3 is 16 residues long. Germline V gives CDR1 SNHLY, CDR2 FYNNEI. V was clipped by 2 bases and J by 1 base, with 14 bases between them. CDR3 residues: CASSERSGWGQETQYF. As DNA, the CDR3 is TGTGCCAGCAGTGAACGATCGGGATGGGGCCAAGAGACCCAGTACTTC.

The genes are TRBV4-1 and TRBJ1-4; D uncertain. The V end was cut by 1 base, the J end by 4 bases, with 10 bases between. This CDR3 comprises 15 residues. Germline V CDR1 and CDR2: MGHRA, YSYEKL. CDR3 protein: CASSQAVADNEKLFF. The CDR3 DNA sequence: TGCGCCAGCAGCCAAGCAGTGGCAGATAATGAAAAACTGTTTTTT.

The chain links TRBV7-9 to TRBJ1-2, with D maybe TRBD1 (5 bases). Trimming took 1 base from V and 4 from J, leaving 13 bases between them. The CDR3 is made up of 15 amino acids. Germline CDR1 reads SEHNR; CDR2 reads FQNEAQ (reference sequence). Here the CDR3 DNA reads TGTGCCAGCAGCTTAGAGGGCGCAGGGAGCTATGGCTACACCTTC. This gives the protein CASSLEGAGSYGYTF.

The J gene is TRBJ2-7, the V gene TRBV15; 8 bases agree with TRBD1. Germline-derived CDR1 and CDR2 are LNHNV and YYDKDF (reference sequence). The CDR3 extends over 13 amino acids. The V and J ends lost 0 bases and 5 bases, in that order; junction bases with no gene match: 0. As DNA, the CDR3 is TGTGCCACCAGCAGAGACAGGGGGCACGAGCAGTACTTC. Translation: CATSRDRGHEQYF.

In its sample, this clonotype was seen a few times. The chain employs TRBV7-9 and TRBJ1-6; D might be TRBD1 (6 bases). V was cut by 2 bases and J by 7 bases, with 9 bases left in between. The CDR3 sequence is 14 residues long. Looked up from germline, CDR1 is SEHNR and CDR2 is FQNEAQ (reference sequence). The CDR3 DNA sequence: TGTGCCAGCAGCTTAAGGGACACCAATTCACCCCTCCACTTT. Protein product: CASSLRDTNSPLHF.

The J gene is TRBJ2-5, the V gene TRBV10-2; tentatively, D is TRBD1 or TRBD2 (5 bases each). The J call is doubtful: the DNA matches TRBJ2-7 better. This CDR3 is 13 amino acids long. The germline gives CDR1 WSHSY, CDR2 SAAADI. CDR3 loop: CASFGGILSEQYF. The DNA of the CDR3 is TGCGCCAGCTTTGGGGGTATTCTCAGCGAGCAGTACTTC.

The CDR3 DNA sequence: TGTGCCAGCAGTCCCTCAAACTATGGCTACACCTTC. Its protein is CASSPSNYGYTF. The genes are TRBV12-3 or TRBV12-4 and TRBJ1-2; no clear D gene. The germline V and J ends were trimmed by 5 bases and 2 bases, with 6 bases remaining between them. The CDR3 has 12 amino acids.

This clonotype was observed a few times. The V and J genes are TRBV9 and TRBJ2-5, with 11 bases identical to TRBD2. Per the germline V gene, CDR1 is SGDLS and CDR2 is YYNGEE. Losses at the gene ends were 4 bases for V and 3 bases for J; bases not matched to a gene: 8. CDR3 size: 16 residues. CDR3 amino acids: CASSPLGLAEKETQYF. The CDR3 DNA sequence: TGTGCCAGCAGCCCCTTGGGACTAGCGGAAAAAGAGACCCAGTACTTC.